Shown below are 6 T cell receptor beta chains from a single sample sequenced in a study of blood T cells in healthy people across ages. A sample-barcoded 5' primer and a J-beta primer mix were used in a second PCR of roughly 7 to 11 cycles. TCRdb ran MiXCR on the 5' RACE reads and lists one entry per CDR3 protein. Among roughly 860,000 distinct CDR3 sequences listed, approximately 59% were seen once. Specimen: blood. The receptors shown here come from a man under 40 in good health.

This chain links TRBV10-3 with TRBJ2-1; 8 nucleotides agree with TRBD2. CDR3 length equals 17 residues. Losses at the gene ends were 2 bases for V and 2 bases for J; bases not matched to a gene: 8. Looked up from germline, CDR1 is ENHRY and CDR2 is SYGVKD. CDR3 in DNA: TGTGCCATCAGTGAGCGAGCGGGGGCTTCAACCTACAATGAGCAGTTCTTC. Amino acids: CAISERAGASTYNEQFF.

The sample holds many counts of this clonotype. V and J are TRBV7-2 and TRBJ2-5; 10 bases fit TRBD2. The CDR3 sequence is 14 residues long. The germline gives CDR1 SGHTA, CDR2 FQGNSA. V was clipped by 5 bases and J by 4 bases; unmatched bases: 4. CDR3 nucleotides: TGTGCCAGCAGCCCATCTAGCGGGGGAGAGACCCAGTACTTC. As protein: CASSPSSGGETQYF.

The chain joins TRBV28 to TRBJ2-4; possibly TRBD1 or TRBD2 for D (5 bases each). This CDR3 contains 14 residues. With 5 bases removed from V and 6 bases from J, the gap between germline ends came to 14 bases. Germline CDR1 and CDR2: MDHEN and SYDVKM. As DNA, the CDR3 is TGTGCCAGCAGTCTGGGACGGGAAATAAACATTCAGTACTTC. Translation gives CASSLGREINIQYF.

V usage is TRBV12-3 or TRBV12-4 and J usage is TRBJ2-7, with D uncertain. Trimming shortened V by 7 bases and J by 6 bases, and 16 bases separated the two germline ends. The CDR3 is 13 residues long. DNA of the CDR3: TGTGCCAGCACCCCCACTGGGGTAGGCGAGCAGTACTTC. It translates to CASTPTGVGEQYF.

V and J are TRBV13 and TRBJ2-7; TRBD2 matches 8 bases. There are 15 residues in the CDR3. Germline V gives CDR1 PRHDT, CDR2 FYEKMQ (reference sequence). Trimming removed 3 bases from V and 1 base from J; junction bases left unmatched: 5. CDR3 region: CASSFTGTSSYEQYF. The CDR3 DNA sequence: TGTGCCAGCAGCTTCACCGGGACTAGTTCCTACGAGCAGTACTTC.

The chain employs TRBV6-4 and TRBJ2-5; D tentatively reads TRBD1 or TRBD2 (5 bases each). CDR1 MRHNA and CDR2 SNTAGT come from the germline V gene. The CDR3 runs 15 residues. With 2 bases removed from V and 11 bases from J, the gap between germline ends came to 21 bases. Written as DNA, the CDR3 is TGTGCCAGCAGTGACCGGGGCGGCTCCTACAATGAACAGTACTTC. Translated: CASSDRGGSYNEQYF.